This T cell receptor (beta chain) was captured by sequencing in a study of PD-1 blockade in mismatch repair-deficient tumors (dated by TCRdb to the late 2010s). Regarding the study in general: Between late 2013 and late 2016, 86 consecutive patients with eleven to twelve mismatch repair-deficient cancer types, all previously treated and progressing, were enrolled in the trial. Tumor-associated T cell clones were tracked in the peripheral blood of patients responding to PD-1 blockade by deep sequencing of TCR CDR3 regions. The paper's findings and limits, for the study overall: Tumor-resident clones, often undetectable in blood before treatment, expanded rapidly after pembrolizumab and then contracted, generally before radiologic responses.

Mismatch repair deficiency in every enrolled patient was established by polymerase chain reaction or immunohistochemistry. TCR sequencing was performed for three patients who responded to pembrolizumab therapy. Pembrolizumab PD-1 blockade was prospectively tested in advanced mismatch repair-deficient cancers, regardless of tissue of origin, in the phase II trial. Peripheral blood T cell samples were serially collected before and at multiple times after PD-1 blockade was started. Blood sampling times were reported as weeks after the first pembrolizumab dose. The germline V end is reduced by 5 bases and the J end by 0 bases; junction bases left unmatched: 4. For CDR1 and CDR2, the germline V gene (reference sequence) lists LNHNV and YYDKDF. From cysteine to phenylalanine, the CDR3 is 16 amino acids long. Only CDR3 DNA remains: 48 bases, in frame from the first base. The library was made by the immunoSEQ multiplex PCR assay. Entries here come from immuneACCESS through TCRdb and include only in-frame sequences with V and J called. Some clones fail to appear in such tables; in the studies checked, an unresolved V gene covers under half of the shortfall, and the cause of the remainder is unknown. The table for this sample lists under 50,000 clones; 65% to 85% of them were counted only once. The top ten clonotypes cover 1.1% of the sample.

Comments on this clone: What this receptor recognizes is not known. It has no much larger one-base neighbor in the sample; base qualities were not kept.

The V and J segments used are TRBV15 and TRBJ2-1, with 10 junctional bases fitting TRBD2. The TCR comes from an adult with mismatch repair-deficient cancer. Specimen: PBMCs, collected less than 40 weeks after starting pembrolizumab. The DNA sequence reads TGTGCCACCAGCGTTTCTAGCGGGAGCTCCTACAATGAGCAGTTCTTC. This codes for CATSVSSGSSYNEQFF.